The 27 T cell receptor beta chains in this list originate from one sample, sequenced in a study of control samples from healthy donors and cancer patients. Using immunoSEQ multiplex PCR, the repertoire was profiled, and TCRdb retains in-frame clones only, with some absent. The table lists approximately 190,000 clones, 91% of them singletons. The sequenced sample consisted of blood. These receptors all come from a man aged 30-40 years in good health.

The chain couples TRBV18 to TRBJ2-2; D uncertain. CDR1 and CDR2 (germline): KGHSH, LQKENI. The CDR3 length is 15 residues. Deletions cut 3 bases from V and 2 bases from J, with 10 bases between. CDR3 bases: TGTGCCAGCTCACCCCTTGGACGAAACACCGGGGAGCTGTTTTTT. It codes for CASSPLGRNTGELFF.

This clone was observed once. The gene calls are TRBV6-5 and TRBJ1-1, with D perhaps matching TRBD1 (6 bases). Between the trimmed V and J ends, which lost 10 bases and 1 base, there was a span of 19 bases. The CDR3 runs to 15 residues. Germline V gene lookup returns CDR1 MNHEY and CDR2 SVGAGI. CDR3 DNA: TGTGCCACCAGAAAATTCGGGACAAAGAACACTGAAGCTTTCTTT. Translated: CATRKFGTKNTEAFF.

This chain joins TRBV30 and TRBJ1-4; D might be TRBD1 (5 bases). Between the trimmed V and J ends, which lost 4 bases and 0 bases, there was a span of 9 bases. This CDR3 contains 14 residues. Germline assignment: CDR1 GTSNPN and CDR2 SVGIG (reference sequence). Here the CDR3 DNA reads TGTGCCTGGACCGGGACGGCAACTAATGAAAAACTGTTTTTT. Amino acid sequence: CAWTGTATNEKLFF.

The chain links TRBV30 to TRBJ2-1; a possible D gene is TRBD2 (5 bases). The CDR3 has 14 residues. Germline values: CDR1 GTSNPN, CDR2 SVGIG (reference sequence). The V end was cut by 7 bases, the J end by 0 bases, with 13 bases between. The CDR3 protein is CASTSGGSYNEQFF. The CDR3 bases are TGTGCCTCCACCAGCGGAGGCTCCTACAATGAGCAGTTCTTC.

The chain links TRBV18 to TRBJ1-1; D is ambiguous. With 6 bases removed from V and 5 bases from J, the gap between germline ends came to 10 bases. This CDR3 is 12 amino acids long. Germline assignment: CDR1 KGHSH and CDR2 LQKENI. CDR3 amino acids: CASSHPGTEAFF. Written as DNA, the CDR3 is TGTGCCAGCTCGCATCCGGGGACTGAAGCTTTCTTT.

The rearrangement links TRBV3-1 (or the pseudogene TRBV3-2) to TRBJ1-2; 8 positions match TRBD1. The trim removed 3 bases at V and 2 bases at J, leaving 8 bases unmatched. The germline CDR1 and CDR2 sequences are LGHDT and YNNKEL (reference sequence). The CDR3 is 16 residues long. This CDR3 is CASSHQDRARNYGYTF. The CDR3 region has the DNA TGTGCCAGCAGCCATCAGGACAGGGCAAGGAACTATGGCTACACCTTC.

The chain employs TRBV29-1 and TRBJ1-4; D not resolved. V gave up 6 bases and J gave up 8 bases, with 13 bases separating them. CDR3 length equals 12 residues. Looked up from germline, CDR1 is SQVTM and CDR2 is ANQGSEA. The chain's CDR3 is CSVHEGSEKLFF. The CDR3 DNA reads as TGCAGCGTACACGAGGGTTCGGAAAAACTGTTTTTT.

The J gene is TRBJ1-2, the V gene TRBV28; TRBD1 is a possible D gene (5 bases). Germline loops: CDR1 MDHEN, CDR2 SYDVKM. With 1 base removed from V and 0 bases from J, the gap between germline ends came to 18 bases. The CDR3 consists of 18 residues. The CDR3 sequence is CASSLLDSKSLANYGYTF. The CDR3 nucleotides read TGTGCCAGCAGTTTATTAGACAGCAAGTCCCTAGCTAACTATGGCTACACCTTC.

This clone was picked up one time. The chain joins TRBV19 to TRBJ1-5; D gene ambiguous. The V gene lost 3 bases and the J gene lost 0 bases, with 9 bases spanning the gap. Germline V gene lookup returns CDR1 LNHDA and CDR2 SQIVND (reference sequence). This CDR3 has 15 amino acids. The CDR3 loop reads CASSIVDYSNQPQHF. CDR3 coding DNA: TGTGCCAGTAGTATCGTCGACTATAGCAATCAGCCCCAGCATTTT.

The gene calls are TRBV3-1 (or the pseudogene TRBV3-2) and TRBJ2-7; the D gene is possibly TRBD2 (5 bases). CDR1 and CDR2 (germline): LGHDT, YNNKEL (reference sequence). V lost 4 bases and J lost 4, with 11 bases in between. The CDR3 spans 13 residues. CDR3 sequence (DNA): TGTGCCAGCAGCCCATCGACGGGATACGAGCAGTACTTC. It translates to CASSPSTGYEQYF.

The DNA of the CDR3 is TGCGCCAGCAGCTTGGGAGGGTACGACGGGGAGCTGTTTTTT. Amino acid sequence: CASSLGGYDGELFF. This chain links TRBV5-1 with TRBJ2-2; tentative D call: TRBD2 (5 bases). The CDR3 covers 14 residues. The ends were cut back, 0 bases at V and 7 bases at J, with 10 bases in the middle. Germline assignment: CDR1 SGHRS and CDR2 YFSETQ.

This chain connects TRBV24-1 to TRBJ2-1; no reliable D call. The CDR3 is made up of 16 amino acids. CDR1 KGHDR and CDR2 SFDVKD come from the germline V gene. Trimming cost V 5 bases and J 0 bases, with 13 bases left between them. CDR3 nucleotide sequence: TGTGCCACCAGTGGGCTGACGGCTAGCTCCTACAATGAGCAGTTCTTC. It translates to CATSGLTASSYNEQFF.

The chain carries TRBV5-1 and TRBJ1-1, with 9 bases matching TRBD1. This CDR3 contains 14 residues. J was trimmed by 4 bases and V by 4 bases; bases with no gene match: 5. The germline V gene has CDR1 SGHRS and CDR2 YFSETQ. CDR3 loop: CASSMDRGGTEAFF. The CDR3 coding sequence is TGCGCCAGCAGCATGGACAGGGGAGGCACTGAAGCTTTCTTT.

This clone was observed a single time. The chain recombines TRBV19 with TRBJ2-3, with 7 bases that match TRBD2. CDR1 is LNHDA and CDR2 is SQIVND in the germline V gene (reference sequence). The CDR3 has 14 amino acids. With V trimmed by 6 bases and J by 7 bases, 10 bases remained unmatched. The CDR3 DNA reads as TGTGCCAGTAGGGGAGTAGGGGAGGGGAATACGCAGTATTTT. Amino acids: CASRGVGEGNTQYF.

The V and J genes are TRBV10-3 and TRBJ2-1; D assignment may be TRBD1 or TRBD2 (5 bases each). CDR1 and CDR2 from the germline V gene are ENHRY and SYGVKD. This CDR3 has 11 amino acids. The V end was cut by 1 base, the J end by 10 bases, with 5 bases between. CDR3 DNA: TGTGCCATCAGTGAGTGGGGGGAGCAGTTCTTC. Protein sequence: CAISEWGEQFF.

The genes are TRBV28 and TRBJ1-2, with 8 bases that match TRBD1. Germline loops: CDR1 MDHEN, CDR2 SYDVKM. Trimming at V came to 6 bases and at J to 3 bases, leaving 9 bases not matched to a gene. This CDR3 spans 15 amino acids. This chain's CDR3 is CASSLTGGPDYGYTF. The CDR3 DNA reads TGTGCCAGCAGCCTCACAGGGGGTCCTGACTATGGCTACACCTTC.

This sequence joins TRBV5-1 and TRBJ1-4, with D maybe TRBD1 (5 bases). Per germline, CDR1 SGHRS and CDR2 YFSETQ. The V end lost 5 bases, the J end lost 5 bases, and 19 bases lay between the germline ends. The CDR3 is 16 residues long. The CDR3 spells CASRAEVRRANEKLFF. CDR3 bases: TGCGCCAGCAGAGCGGAAGTACGCAGGGCAAATGAAAAACTGTTTTTT.

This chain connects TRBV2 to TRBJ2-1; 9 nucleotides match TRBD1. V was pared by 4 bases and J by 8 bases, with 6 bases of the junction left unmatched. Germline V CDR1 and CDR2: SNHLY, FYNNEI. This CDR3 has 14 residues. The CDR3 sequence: CASSGNRGLDEQFF. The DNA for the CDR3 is TGTGCCAGCAGTGGGAACAGGGGGCTAGATGAGCAGTTCTTC.

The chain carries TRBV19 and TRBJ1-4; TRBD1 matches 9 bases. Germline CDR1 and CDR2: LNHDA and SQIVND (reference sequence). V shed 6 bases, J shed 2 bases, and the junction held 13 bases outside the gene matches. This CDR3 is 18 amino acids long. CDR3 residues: CASSSGTGRRGTNEKLFF. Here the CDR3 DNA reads TGTGCCAGTAGCTCCGGGACAGGGCGTCGTGGGACTAATGAAAAACTGTTTTTT.

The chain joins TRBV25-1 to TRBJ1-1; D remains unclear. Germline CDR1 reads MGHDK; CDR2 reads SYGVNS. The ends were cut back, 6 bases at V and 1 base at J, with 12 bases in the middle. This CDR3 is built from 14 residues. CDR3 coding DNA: TGTGCCAGCAGACGGGAGGCGTCGAACACTGAAGCTTTCTTT. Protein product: CASRREASNTEAFF.

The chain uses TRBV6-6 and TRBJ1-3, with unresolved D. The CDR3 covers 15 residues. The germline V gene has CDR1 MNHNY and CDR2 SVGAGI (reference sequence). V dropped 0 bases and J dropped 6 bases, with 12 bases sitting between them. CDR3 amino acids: CASSYSMVEANTIYF. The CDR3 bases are TGTGCCAGCAGTTACTCGATGGTAGAGGCAAACACCATATATTTT.

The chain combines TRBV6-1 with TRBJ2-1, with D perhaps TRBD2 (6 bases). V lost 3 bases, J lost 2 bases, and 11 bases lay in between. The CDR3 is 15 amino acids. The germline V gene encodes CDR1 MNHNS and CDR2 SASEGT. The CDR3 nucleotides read TGTGCCAGCAGTGACAGGCCGGGGGCCTACAATGAGCAGTTCTTC. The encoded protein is CASSDRPGAYNEQFF.

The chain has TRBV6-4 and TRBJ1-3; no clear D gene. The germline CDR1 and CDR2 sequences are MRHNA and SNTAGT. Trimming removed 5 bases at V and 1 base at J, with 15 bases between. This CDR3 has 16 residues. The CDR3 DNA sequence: TGTGCCAGCAGTCCCCAGGCGGGGAGATCTGGAAACACCATATATTTT. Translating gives CASSPQAGRSGNTIYF.

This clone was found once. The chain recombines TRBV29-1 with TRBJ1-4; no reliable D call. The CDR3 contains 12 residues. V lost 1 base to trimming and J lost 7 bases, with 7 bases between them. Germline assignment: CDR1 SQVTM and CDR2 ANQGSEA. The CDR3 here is CSVEGTGEKLFF. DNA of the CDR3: TGCAGCGTTGAAGGCACGGGTGAAAAACTGTTTTTT.

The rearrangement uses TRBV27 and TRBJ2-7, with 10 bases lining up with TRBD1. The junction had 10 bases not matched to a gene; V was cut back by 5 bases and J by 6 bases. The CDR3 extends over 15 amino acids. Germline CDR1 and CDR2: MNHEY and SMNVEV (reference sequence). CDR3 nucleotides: TGTGCCAGCAGTCCCGGGACAGGGGCGGCTGGCGAGCAGTACTTC. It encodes CASSPGTGAAGEQYF.

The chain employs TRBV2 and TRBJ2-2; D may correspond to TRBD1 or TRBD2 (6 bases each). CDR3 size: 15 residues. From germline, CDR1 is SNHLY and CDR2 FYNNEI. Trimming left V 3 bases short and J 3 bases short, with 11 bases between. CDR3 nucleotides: TGTGCCAGCAGTGAGAGGGGGGAAGACACCGGGGAGCTGTTTTTT. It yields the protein CASSERGEDTGELFF.

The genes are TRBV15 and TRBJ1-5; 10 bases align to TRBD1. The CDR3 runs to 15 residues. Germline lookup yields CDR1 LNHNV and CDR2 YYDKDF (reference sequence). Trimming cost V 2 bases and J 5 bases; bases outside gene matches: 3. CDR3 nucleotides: TGTGCCACCAGCAGAAAAGGACAGGGGGATCAGCCCCAGCATTTT. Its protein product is CATSRKGQGDQPQHF.